This T cell receptor (beta chain) comes out of a study of blood T cells in healthy people across ages. Germline V lookup: CDR1 DFQATT, CDR2 SNEGSKA (reference sequence). Trimming stripped 6 bases from V and 3 bases from J, with 21 bases between. The CDR3 spans 16 residues. A second PCR of roughly 7 to 11 cycles used a sample-barcoded 5' primer and a J-beta primer mix. TCRdb redid the calling of the 5' RACE reads with MiXCR, one entry per CDR3 protein. Of about 1.4 million distinct CDR3 sequences listed, 59% are singletons. The material sequenced was blood. The TCR comes from a man between 18 and 29 years old in good health. The V gene is TRBV20-1, the J gene TRBJ2-1, with D possibly TRBD1 on 6 matching bases. The CDR3 reads CSATIDLGRGYNEQFF. CDR3 nucleotides: TGCAGTGCCACCATCGATCTCGGCAGGGGCTACAATGAGCAGTTCTTC.